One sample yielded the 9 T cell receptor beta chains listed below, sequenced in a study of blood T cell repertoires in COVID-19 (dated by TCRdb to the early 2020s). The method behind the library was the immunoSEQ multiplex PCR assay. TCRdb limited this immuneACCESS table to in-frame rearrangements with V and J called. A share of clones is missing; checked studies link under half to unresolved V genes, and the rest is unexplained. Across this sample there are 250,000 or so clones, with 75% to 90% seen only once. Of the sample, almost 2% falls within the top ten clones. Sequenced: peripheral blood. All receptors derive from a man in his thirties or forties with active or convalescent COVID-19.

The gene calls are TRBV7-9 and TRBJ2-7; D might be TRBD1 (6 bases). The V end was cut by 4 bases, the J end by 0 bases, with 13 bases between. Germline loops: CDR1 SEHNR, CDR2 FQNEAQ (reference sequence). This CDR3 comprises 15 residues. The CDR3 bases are TGTGCCAGCAGCTCCGGACAGCAATCCTCCTACGAGCAGTACTTC. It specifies CASSSGQQSSYEQYF.

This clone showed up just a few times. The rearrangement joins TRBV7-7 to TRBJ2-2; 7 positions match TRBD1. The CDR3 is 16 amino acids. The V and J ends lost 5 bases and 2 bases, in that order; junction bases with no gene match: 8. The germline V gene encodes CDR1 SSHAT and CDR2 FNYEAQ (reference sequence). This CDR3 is CASSAPTGVNTGELFF. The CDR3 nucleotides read TGTGCCAGCAGCGCACCCACAGGGGTTAACACCGGGGAGCTGTTTTTT.

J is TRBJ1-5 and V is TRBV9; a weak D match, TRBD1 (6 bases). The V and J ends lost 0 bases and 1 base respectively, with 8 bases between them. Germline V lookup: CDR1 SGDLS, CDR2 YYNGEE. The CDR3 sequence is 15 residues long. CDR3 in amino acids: CASSVVDSSNQPQHF. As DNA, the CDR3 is TGTGCCAGCAGCGTAGTGGACAGCAGCAATCAGCCCCAGCATTTT.

The CDR3 loop is CASSVLAGGGVHEQFF. Here the CDR3 DNA reads TGTGCCAGCAGCGTACTAGCGGGGGGCGGGGTTCATGAGCAGTTCTTC. The rearrangement joins TRBV9 to TRBJ2-1, with 11 bases identical to TRBD2. With 1 base clipped from V and 8 bases from J, the junction kept 8 bases outside the gene matches. Germline CDR1 and CDR2: SGDLS and YYNGEE. This CDR3 contains 16 residues.

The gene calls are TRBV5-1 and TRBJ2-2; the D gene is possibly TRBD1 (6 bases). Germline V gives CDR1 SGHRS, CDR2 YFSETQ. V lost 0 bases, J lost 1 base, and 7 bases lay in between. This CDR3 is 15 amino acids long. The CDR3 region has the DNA TGCGCCAGCAGCTTGGGGGGACAGAACACCGGGGAGCTGTTTTTT. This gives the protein CASSLGGQNTGELFF.

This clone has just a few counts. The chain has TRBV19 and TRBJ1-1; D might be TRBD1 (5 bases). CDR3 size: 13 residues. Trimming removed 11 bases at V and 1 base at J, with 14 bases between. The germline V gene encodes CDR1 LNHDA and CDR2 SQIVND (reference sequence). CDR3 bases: TGTGCCTCGATGGGGCAGCCGAACACTGAAGCTTTCTTT. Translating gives CASMGQPNTEAFF.

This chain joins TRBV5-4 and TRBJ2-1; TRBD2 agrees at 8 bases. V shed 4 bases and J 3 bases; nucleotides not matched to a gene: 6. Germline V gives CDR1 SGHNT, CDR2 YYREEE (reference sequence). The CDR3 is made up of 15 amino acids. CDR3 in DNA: TGTGCCAGCAGCCCCGCCCGGGGGGGCTACAATGAGCAGTTCTTC. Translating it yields CASSPARGGYNEQFF.

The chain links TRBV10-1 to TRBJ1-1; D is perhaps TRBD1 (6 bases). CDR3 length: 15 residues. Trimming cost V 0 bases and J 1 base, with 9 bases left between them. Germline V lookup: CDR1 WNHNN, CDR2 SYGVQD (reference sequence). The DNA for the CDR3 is TGCGCCAGCAGTGAGTCGAAGACAGGGAACACTGAAGCTTTCTTT. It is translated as CASSESKTGNTEAFF.

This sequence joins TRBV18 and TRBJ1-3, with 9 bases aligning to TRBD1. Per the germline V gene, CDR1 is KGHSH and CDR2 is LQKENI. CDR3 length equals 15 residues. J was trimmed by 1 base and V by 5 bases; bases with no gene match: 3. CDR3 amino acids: CASSVDRGSGNTIYF. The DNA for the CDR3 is TGTGCCAGCTCAGTGGACAGGGGATCTGGAAACACCATATATTTT.